Reported below is one TCR beta chain. A second PCR, run for roughly 7 to 12 cycles, used a sample-barcoded 5' primer plus a J-beta primer mix. Via MiXCR, TCRdb re-called the 5' RACE reads, giving one row per CDR3 protein. The table includes some 930,000 distinct CDR3 sequences, about 27% detected once. The data are from a study of blood T cells in healthy people across ages. The same sample was also used in a study of T cells of mothers and their children. That paper states: Slightly higher but non-significant overlap marked related mother-child pairs versus unrelated pairs.

Specimen: blood. The sequence came from a woman aged 40 to 49 in good health.

In DNA, the CDR3 is TGTGCCAGCAGCTTGAAGTTGGGGGGCGCTGGTTATGGCTACACCTTC. Translation: CASSLKLGGAGYGYTF. The chain links TRBV5-4 to TRBJ1-2; D is possibly TRBD1 (6 bases). The CDR3 sequence is 16 residues long. Trimming took off 1 base at V and 5 bases at J, with 18 bases between the two ends. From germline, CDR1 is SGHNT and CDR2 YYREEE (reference sequence).